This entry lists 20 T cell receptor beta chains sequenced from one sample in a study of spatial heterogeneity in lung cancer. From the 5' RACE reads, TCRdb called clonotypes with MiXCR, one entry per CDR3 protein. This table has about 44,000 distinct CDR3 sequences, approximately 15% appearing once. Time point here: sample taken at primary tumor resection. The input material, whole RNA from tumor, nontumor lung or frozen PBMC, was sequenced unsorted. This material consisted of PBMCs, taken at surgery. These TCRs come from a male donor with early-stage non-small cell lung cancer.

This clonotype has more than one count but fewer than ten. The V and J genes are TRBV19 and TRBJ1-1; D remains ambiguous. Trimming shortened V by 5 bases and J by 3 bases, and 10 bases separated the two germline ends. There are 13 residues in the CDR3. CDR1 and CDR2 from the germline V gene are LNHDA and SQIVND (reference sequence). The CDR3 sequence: CASSQIMYTEAFF. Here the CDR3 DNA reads TGTGCCAGTAGTCAAATTATGTACACTGAAGCTTTCTTT.

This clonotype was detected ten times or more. The CDR3: CASSLGTSGASTDTQYF. CDR3 DNA sequence: TGTGCCAGCAGCTTGGGGACTAGCGGGGCCAGCACAGATACGCAGTATTTT. The rearrangement uses TRBV5-4 and TRBJ2-3; TRBD2 aligns across 12 bases. The germline gives CDR1 SGHNT, CDR2 YYREEE (reference sequence). CDR3 length: 17 residues. With V trimmed by 0 bases and J by 0 bases, 2 bases remained unmatched.

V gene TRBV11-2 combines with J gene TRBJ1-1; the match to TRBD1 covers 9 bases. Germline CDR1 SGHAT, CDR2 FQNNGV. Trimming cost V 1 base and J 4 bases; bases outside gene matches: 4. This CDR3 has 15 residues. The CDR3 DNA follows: TGTGCCAGCAGCTTAGGGACAGGGGTGAGCACTGAAGCTTTCTTT. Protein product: CASSLGTGVSTEAFF. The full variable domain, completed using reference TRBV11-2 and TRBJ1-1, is EAGVAQSPRYKIIEKRQSVAFWCNPISGHATLYWYQQILGQGPKLLIQFQNNGVVDDSQLPKDRFSAERLKGVDSTLKIQPAKLEDSAVYLCASSLGTGVSTEAFFGQGTRLTVV.

CDR3 amino acids: CASSQDNTLSGEAFF. CDR3 in DNA: TGCGCCAGCAGCCAAGATAACACCCTTTCGGGGGAAGCTTTCTTT. The chain carries TRBV4-1 and TRBJ1-1, with D uncertain. The CDR3 covers 15 residues. The germline V gene has CDR1 MGHRA and CDR2 YSYEKL. V was trimmed by 0 bases and J by 8 bases, leaving 16 bases between them.

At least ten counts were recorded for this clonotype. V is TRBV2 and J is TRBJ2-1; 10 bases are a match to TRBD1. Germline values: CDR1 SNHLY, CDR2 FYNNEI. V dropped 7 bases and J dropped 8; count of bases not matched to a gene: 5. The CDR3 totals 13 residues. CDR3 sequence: CASILDRGDEQFF. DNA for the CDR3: TGTGCCAGCATTCTGGACAGGGGGGATGAGCAGTTCTTC.

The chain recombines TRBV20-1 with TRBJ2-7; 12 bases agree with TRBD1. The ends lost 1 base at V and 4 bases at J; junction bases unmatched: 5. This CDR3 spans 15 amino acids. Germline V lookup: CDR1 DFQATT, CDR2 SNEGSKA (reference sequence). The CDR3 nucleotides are TGCAGTGCTAGAGCCGGGACAGGGGGCGCGTACGAGCAGTACTTC. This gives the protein CSARAGTGGAYEQYF.

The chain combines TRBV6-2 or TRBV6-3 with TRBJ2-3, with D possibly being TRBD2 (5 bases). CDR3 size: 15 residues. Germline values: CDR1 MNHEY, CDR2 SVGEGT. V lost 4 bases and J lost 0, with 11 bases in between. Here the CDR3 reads CASSWVGDSTDTQYF. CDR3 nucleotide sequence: TGTGCCAGCAGTTGGGTGGGAGACAGCACAGATACGCAGTATTTT.

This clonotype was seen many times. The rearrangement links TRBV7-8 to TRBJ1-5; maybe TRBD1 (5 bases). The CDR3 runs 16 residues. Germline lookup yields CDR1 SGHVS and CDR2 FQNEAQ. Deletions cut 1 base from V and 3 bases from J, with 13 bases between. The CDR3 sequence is CASSLGRALYNQPQHF. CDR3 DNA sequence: TGTGCCAGCAGCTTAGGCAGGGCCCTATACAATCAGCCCCAGCATTTT.

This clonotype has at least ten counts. The CDR3 nucleotides read TGTGCCACCAGCAGCCCCAACCTCGGTACGGGGCAGTTCTTC. This gives the protein CATSSPNLGTGQFF. This chain links TRBV15 with TRBJ2-1; D is unclear. The ends were cut back, 3 bases at V and 12 bases at J, with 18 bases in the middle. Germline V gene lookup returns CDR1 LNHNV and CDR2 YYDKDF (reference sequence). CDR3 length: 14 residues.

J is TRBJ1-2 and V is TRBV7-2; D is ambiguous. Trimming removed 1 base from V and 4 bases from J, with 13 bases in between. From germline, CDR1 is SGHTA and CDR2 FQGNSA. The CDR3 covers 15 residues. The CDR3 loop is CASSLVSKQSYGYTF. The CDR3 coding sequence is TGTGCCAGCAGCTTAGTGTCGAAGCAGAGCTATGGCTACACCTTC.

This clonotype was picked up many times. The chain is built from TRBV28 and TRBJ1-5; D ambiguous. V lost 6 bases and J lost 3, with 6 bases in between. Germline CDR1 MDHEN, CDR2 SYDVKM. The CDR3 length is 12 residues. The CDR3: CASRGSNQPQHF. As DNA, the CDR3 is TGTGCCAGCAGGGGGTCCAATCAGCCCCAGCATTTT.

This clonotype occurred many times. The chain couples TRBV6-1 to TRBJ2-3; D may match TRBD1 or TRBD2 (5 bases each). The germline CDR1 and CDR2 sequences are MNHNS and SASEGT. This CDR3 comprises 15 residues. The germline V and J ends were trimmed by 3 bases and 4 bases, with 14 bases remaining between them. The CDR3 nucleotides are TGTGCCAGCAGTGAGGGACCTCTCGGCGCAGATACGCAGTATTTT. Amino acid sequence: CASSEGPLGADTQYF.

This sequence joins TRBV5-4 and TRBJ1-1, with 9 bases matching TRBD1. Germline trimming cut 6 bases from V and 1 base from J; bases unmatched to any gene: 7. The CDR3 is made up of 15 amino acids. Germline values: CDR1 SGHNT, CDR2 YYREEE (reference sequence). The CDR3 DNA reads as TGTGCCAGCAAAGTACAGGGGGCGCAGAACACTGAAGCTTTCTTT. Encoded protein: CASKVQGAQNTEAFF.

The CDR3 is CAISESGSLEAFF. DNA of the CDR3: TGTGCCATCAGTGAGTCGGGATCCCTTGAAGCTTTCTTT. This chain joins TRBV10-3 and TRBJ1-1; D is unclear. The length of the CDR3 is 13 residues. Germline V CDR1 and CDR2: ENHRY, SYGVKD. V shed 0 bases and J shed 7 bases, with 9 bases lying between them.

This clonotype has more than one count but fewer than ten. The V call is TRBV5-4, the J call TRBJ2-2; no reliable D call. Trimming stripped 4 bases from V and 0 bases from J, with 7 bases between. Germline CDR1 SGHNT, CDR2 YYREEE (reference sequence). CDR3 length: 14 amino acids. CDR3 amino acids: CASSPPTNTGELFF. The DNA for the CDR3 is TGTGCCAGCAGCCCTCCTACGAACACCGGGGAGCTGTTTTTT.

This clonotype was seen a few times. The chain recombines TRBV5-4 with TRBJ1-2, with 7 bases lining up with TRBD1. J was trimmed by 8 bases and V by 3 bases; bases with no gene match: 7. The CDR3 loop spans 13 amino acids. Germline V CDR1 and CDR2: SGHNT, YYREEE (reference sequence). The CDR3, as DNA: TGTGCCAGCAGCTCGCGGGACAGCGAAGGCTACACCTTC. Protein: CASSSRDSEGYTF.

The CDR3 DNA follows: TGTGCCAGCAGCTTACAGAGGGGGGAGGGCACAGATACGCAGTATTTT. Encoded protein: CASSLQRGEGTDTQYF. The rearrangement uses TRBV7-2 and TRBJ2-3; the D gene could be TRBD1 or TRBD2 (6 bases each). CDR3 size: 16 residues. V lost 2 bases and J lost 1, with 13 bases in between. Germline lookup yields CDR1 SGHTA and CDR2 FQGNSA.

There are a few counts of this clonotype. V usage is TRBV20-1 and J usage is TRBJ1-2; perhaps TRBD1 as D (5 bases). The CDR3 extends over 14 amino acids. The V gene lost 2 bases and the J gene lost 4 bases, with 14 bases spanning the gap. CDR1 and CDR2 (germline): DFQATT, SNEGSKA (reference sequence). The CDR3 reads CSARQGQSGYGYTF. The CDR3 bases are TGCAGTGCTAGACAGGGCCAGTCTGGCTATGGCTACACCTTC.

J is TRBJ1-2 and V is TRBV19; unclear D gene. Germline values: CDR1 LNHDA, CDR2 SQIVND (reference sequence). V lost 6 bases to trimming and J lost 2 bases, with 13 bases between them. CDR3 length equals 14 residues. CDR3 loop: CASSPAPRNYGYTF. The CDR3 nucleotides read TGTGCCAGTAGCCCAGCTCCAAGGAACTATGGCTACACCTTC.

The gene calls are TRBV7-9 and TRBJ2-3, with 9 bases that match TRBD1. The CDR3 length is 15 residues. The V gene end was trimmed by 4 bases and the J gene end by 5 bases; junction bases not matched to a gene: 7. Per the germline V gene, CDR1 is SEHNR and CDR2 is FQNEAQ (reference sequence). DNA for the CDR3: TGTGCCAGCAGCTCCGGGACAGGGAGCGGAGATACGCAGTATTTT. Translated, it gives CASSSGTGSGDTQYF.